Shown below are 30 T cell receptor beta chains from a single sample sequenced in a study of blood T cell repertoires in COVID-19. The protocol was immunoSEQ multiplex PCR, while the TCRdb copy is restricted to in-frame clones and leaves out a portion. This sample yields 150,000 to 200,000 clones, of which 80% to 85% are seen a single time; approximately 2.4% belongs to the top ten. Sequenced sample: peripheral blood. The receptors were sampled from a human donor with acute or convalescent COVID-19. The donor label of this sample is uncertain.

The chain joins TRBV11-2 to TRBJ1-4, with a tentative D call TRBD1 (6 bases). Germline CDR1 is SGHAT and CDR2 is FQNNGV. The CDR3 covers 15 residues. Between the trimmed V and J ends, which lost 1 base and 3 bases, there was a span of 9 bases. The CDR3 DNA sequence: TGTGCCAGCAGCTTAGTAGGGGGGGCTAATGAAAAACTGTTTTTT. It translates to CASSLVGGANEKLFF.

The chain employs TRBV7-2 and TRBJ2-7, with D unresolved. This CDR3 is 12 amino acids long. Germline-derived CDR1 and CDR2 are SGHTA and FQGNSA. Trimming took off 5 bases at V and 6 bases at J, with 11 bases between the two ends. The DNA of the CDR3 is TGTGCCAGCAGCCTTTTGGGCCTCGAGCAGTACTTC. Encoded protein: CASSLLGLEQYF.

The rearrangement uses TRBV19 and TRBJ2-2; possibly TRBD2 for D (6 bases). The germline gives CDR1 LNHDA, CDR2 SQIVND (reference sequence). V lost 5 bases, J lost 1 base, and 20 bases lay in between. This CDR3 spans 18 amino acids. The CDR3 DNA is TGTGCCAGTAGTTTCCGCCTGACTAGGGACCTGAACACCGGGGAGCTGTTTTTT. It translates to CASSFRLTRDLNTGELFF.

The chain carries TRBV3-1 (or the pseudogene TRBV3-2) and TRBJ2-5; TRBD2 agrees at 8 bases. Trimming cost V 4 bases and J 0 bases; bases outside gene matches: 4. The CDR3 runs to 15 residues. Germline V lookup: CDR1 LGHDT, CDR2 YNNKEL (reference sequence). The CDR3 DNA sequence: TGTGCCAGCAGCCTCGGGGGGGGGAACCAAGAGACCCAGTACTTC. Amino acid sequence: CASSLGGGNQETQYF.

The chain employs TRBV6-4 and TRBJ2-3, with 13 nucleotides matching TRBD2. The CDR3 extends over 15 amino acids. V shed 5 bases and J 6 bases; nucleotides not matched to a gene: 5. The germline V gene has CDR1 MRHNA and CDR2 SNTAGT. The CDR3 loop reads CASSKLAGGPDTQYF. Here the CDR3 DNA reads TGTGCCAGCAGTAAACTAGCGGGGGGGCCGGATACGCAGTATTTT.

The chain uses TRBV6-2 or TRBV6-3 and TRBJ2-1; no clear D. CDR3 length equals 12 residues. The V gene's germline CDR1 is MNHEY and CDR2 SVGEGT. The V end lost 2 bases, the J end lost 9 bases, and 8 bases lay between the germline ends. CDR3 DNA sequence: TGTGCCAGCAGTTACCAGGCAACTGAGCAGTTCTTC. It codes for CASSYQATEQFF.

V usage is TRBV6-5 and J usage is TRBJ2-2; no reliable D call. The CDR3 contains 14 residues. Germline V gives CDR1 MNHEY, CDR2 SVGAGI. Trimming took off 5 bases at V and 0 bases at J, with 7 bases between the two ends. The CDR3 here is CASSMTANTGELFF. The CDR3 bases are TGTGCCAGCAGTATGACTGCGAACACCGGGGAGCTGTTTTTT.

The chain combines TRBV28 with TRBJ2-2, with D perhaps TRBD1 (6 bases). With 1 base removed from V and 6 bases from J, the gap between germline ends came to 18 bases. The CDR3 consists of 17 residues. Germline lookup yields CDR1 MDHEN and CDR2 SYDVKM. CDR3 DNA: TGTGCCAGCAGTTTATTTGGGGGCAGCGGCCCCGCCGGGGAGCTGTTTTTT. Translation gives CASSLFGGSGPAGELFF.

This clone has just one count. The chain is built from TRBV9 and TRBJ1-1; the D gene is possibly TRBD1 (5 bases). The germline CDR1 and CDR2 sequences are SGDLS and YYNGEE. Trimming pared 3 bases from V and 5 bases from J, leaving 14 bases between. The CDR3 length is 14 residues. The CDR3, as DNA: TGTGCCAGCAGCGCTGGGCCGGGGGATACTGAAGCTTTCTTT. Translated: CASSAGPGDTEAFF.

The chain recombines TRBV28 with TRBJ1-2; D is undetermined. Germline V gives CDR1 MDHEN, CDR2 SYDVKM. Deletions cut 2 bases from V and 8 bases from J, with 18 bases between. This CDR3 spans 15 amino acids. This CDR3 reads CASSLDHSPYLGYTF. The CDR3 DNA reads as TGTGCCAGCAGTTTAGATCACAGCCCCTACCTGGGCTACACCTTC.

The table lists this clone with a count of one. V usage is TRBV27 and J usage is TRBJ2-4; TRBD1 matches at 9 bases. The trim removed 10 bases at V and 0 bases at J, leaving 13 bases unmatched. Germline assignment: CDR1 MNHEY and CDR2 SMNVEV (reference sequence). The CDR3 extends over 17 amino acids. CDR3 coding DNA: TGTGCCACCTCGACAGGGGGTCACCAATTAGCCAAAAACATTCAGTACTTC. Residues: CATSTGGHQLAKNIQYF.

The genes are TRBV19 and TRBJ1-5; 10 positions match TRBD1. V shed 1 base and J 4 bases; nucleotides not matched to a gene: 1. Germline CDR1 reads LNHDA; CDR2 reads SQIVND (reference sequence). The CDR3 totals 15 residues. The CDR3 sequence is CASSIGDRGNQPQHF. In DNA, the CDR3 is TGTGCCAGTAGTATAGGGGACAGGGGTAATCAGCCCCAGCATTTT.

The chain couples TRBV19 to TRBJ1-2, with 10 bases lining up with TRBD1. This CDR3 is 13 amino acids long. The junction had 9 bases not matched to a gene; V was cut back by 8 bases and J by 9 bases. Per the germline V gene, CDR1 is LNHDA and CDR2 is SQIVND (reference sequence). For the CDR3, the DNA is TGTGCCAGTGTGGACAGGGGGTTCTTTCGCTACACCTTC. Its translation is CASVDRGFFRYTF.

The chain couples TRBV4-1 to TRBJ1-3; 11 nucleotides align to TRBD1. With 4 bases clipped from V and 2 bases from J, the junction kept 1 base outside the gene matches. Germline V CDR1 and CDR2: MGHRA, YSYEKL. The CDR3 runs 15 residues. The CDR3 sequence: CASSPGQGAGNTIYF. The CDR3 nucleotides are TGCGCCAGCAGCCCGGGACAGGGGGCTGGAAACACCATATATTTT.

The rearrangement uses TRBV19 and TRBJ1-1; TRBD1 matches 7 bases. Trimming at V came to 6 bases and at J to 3 bases, leaving 4 bases not matched to a gene. Germline V gives CDR1 LNHDA, CDR2 SQIVND (reference sequence). This CDR3 has 13 amino acids. The CDR3 sequence is CASREQGYTEAFF. For the CDR3, the DNA is TGTGCCAGTAGGGAACAGGGGTACACTGAAGCTTTCTTT.

The V call is TRBV5-1, the J call TRBJ1-1; TRBD1 aligns across 8 bases. V lost 0 bases, J lost 11 bases, and 9 bases stayed unmatched. The CDR3 is made up of 14 amino acids. CDR1 is SGHRS, CDR2 YFSETQ, per germline. This chain's CDR3 is CASSLDAGGAWAFF. Written as DNA, the CDR3 is TGCGCCAGCAGCTTGGACGCAGGGGGCGCTTGGGCTTTCTTT. Full variable domain (remainder filled in from reference TRBV5-1 and TRBJ1-1): KAGVTQTPRYLIKTRGQQVTLSCSPISGHRSVSWYQQTPGQGLQFLFEYFSETQRNKGNFPGRFSGRQFSNSRSEMNVSTLELGDSALYLCASSLDAGGAWAFFGQGTRLTVV.

The chain has TRBV7-9 and TRBJ1-1; D may be TRBD1 (6 bases). The CDR3 runs to 13 residues. Germline values: CDR1 SEHNR, CDR2 FQNEAQ (reference sequence). Trimming removed 5 bases from V and 5 bases from J, with 12 bases in between. This CDR3 reads CASSNPRGTEAFF. The CDR3 region has the DNA TGTGCCAGCAGCAACCCCAGGGGAACTGAAGCTTTCTTT.

The chain employs TRBV3-1 (or the pseudogene TRBV3-2) and TRBJ2-2; 9 bases line up with TRBD1. V shed 5 bases and J 2 bases; nucleotides not matched to a gene: 9. The CDR3 extends over 17 amino acids. CDR1 and CDR2 from the germline V gene are LGHDT and YNNKEL (reference sequence). CDR3 in amino acids: CASSSFRDRVNTGELFF. Written as DNA, the CDR3 is TGTGCCAGCAGCTCCTTCCGGGACAGGGTTAACACCGGGGAGCTGTTTTTT.

The rearrangement links TRBV20-1 to TRBJ2-1, with D unresolved. CDR3 length equals 14 residues. Trimming removed 3 bases from V and 5 bases from J, with 14 bases in between. CDR1 DFQATT and CDR2 SNEGSKA come from the germline V gene (reference sequence). Here the CDR3 reads CSASRAGKNNEQFF. CDR3 nucleotide sequence: TGCAGTGCTAGTCGAGCAGGCAAAAACAATGAGCAGTTCTTC.

This clone was picked up a small number of times. Other DNA sequences within the sample encode an identical CDR3. The rearrangement joins TRBV18 to TRBJ1-6; the D gene is possibly TRBD1 (5 bases). This CDR3 has 13 amino acids. Trimming left V 8 bases short and J 4 bases short, with 9 bases between. Germline V gene lookup returns CDR1 KGHSH and CDR2 LQKENI. The CDR3 loop is CASADSYNSPLHF. CDR3 sequence (DNA): TGTGCCAGCGCAGACAGTTATAATTCACCCCTCCACTTT.

This chain links TRBV5-1 with TRBJ1-6; D call uncertain. The CDR3 is 18 amino acids. Trimming took off 5 bases at V and 8 bases at J, with 26 bases between the two ends. Germline CDR1 reads SGHRS; CDR2 reads YFSETQ. CDR3 in DNA: TGCGCCAGCAGTCGAGACACAACGTCAGAAACCGATGATTCACCCCTCCACTTT. It encodes CASSRDTTSETDDSPLHF.

The chain has TRBV5-1 and TRBJ2-3, with 7 bases aligning to TRBD1. V dropped 4 bases and J dropped 0; count of bases not matched to a gene: 8. CDR1 and CDR2 (germline): SGHRS, YFSETQ. This CDR3 is built from 16 residues. In DNA, the CDR3 is TGCGCCAGCAGCGACCAGACAGGGTATAGCACAGATACGCAGTATTTT. Translation gives CASSDQTGYSTDTQYF.

This clone appeared a single time. This chain joins TRBV27 and TRBJ2-7, with D tentatively TRBD2 (5 bases). The CDR3 contains 14 residues. The germline gives CDR1 MNHEY, CDR2 SMNVEV (reference sequence). V was cut by 5 bases and J by 1 base, with 12 bases left in between. Written as DNA, the CDR3 is TGTGCCAGCAGTGAGAGGCGGGTTTCCTACGAGCAGTACTTC. It specifies CASSERRVSYEQYF.

This clone was seen a single time. This chain links TRBV6-5 with TRBJ2-5; TRBD2 is a possible D gene (6 bases). Germline values: CDR1 MNHEY, CDR2 SVGAGI. The CDR3 extends over 15 amino acids. V dropped 6 bases and J dropped 5 bases, with 19 bases sitting between them. CDR3 DNA: TGTGCCAGCAGCCCCAACCTCAACCGGGGGGAGACCCAGTACTTC. Its translation is CASSPNLNRGETQYF.

V is TRBV10-3 and J is TRBJ1-4; 8 positions match TRBD1. The trim removed 2 bases at V and 7 bases at J, leaving 3 bases unmatched. The germline CDR1 and CDR2 sequences are ENHRY and SYGVKD. The CDR3 covers 14 residues. The CDR3 DNA reads as TGTGCCATCAGTGAGCAGGACAGGGCTGAAAAACTGTTTTTT. Residues: CAISEQDRAEKLFF.

This clone has only one observation. This chain joins TRBV7-3 and TRBJ2-1, with 8 positions matching TRBD2. CDR1 is SGHTA and CDR2 is FQGTGA in the germline V gene. V trimming: 0 bases; J trimming: 10 bases; junction bases outside the gene matches: 5. CDR3 length: 14 amino acids. CDR3 nucleotide sequence: TGTGCCAGCAGCTTAACTAGCGGGGACCAAGAGCAGTTCTTC. Translating gives CASSLTSGDQEQFF.

The CDR3 here is CASSARGHEQYF. Here the CDR3 DNA reads TGTGCCAGCAGCGCTAGGGGGCACGAGCAGTACTTC. The chain links TRBV6-5 to TRBJ2-7; 7 bases are shared with TRBD1. Germline loops: CDR1 MNHEY, CDR2 SVGAGI. Germline trimming cut 6 bases from V and 5 bases from J; bases unmatched to any gene: 4. The CDR3 has 12 residues.

This clone was seen once. The chain joins TRBV1 to TRBJ2-3; the D call TRBD2 from the table was never checked on the DNA. TRBV1 is shown as a pseudogene. The CDR3 totals 17 residues. The DNA for the CDR3 is TGCACCAGCAGCCAACCTGCCGGAGACCCTGGCACAGATACGCAGTATTTT. This translates into CTSSQPAGDPGTDTQYF.

The chain couples TRBV28 to TRBJ2-6, with D maybe TRBD1 (5 bases). The CDR3 has 16 residues. Germline CDR1 MDHEN, CDR2 SYDVKM. Trimming took 4 bases from V and 2 from J, leaving 12 bases between them. In DNA form, the CDR3 reads TGTGCCAGCAGTTATGACGACAGAACTGGGGCCAACGTCCTGACTTTC. The encoded protein is CASSYDDRTGANVLTF.

This sequence joins TRBV5-1 and TRBJ2-1; 14 nucleotides agree with TRBD2. The junction had 7 bases not matched to a gene; V was cut back by 4 bases and J by 7 bases. Germline CDR1 SGHRS, CDR2 YFSETQ. This CDR3 is 16 amino acids long. CDR3 in DNA: TGCGCCAGCAGCCCGGGACTAGCGGGAGCCGATAATGAGCAGTTCTTC. It encodes CASSPGLAGADNEQFF.